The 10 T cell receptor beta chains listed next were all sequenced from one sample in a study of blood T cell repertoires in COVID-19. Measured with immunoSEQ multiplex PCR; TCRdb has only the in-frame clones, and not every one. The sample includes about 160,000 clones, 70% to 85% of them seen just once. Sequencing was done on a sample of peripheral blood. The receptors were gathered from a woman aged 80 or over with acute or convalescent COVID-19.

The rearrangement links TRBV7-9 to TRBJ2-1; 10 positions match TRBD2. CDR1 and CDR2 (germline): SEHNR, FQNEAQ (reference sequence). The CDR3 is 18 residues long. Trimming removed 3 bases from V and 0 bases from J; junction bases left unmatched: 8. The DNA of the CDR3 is TGTGCCAGCAGCTTCCGGACTAGCGGAGCAAGCTCCTACAATGAGCAGTTCTTC. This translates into CASSFRTSGASSYNEQFF.

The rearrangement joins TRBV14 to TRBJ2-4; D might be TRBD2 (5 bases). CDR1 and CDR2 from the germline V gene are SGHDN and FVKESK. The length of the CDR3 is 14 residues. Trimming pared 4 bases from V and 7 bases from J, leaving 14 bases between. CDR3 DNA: TGTGCCAGCAGCCGGACTTCCGGAGTCAACATTCAGTACTTC. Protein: CASSRTSGVNIQYF.

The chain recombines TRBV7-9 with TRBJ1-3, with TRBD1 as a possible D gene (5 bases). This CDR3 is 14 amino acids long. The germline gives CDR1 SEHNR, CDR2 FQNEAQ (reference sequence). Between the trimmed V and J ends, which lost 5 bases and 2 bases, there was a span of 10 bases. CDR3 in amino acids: CASSTSTAGNTIYF. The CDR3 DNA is TGTGCCAGCAGCACTTCGACAGCTGGAAACACCATATATTTT.

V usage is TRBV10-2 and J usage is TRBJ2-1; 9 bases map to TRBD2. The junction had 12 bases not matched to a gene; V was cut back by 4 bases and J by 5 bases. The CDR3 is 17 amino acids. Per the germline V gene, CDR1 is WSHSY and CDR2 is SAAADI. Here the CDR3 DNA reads TGCGCCAGCAGTGGGGGGCCTAGCGGGGACGGAAACAATGAGCAGTTCTTC. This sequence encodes CASSGGPSGDGNNEQFF.

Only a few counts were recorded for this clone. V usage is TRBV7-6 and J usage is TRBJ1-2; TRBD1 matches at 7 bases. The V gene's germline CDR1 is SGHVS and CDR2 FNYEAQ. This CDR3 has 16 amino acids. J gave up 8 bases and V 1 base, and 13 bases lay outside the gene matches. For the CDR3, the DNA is TGTGCCAGCAGCTTAGTAGTCGGTGGAGGGGGCCGGGGCTACACCTTC. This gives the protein CASSLVVGGGGRGYTF.

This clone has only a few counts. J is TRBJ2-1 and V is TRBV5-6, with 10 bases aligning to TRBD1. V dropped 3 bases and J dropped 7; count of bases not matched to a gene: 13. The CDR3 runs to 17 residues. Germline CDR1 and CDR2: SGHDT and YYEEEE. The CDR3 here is CASSSRFRTGGWNEQFF. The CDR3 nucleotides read TGTGCCAGCAGCTCGCGCTTTCGGACAGGGGGTTGGAATGAGCAGTTCTTC. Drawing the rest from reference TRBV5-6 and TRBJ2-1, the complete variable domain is DAGVTQSPTHLIKTRGQQVTLRCSPKSGHDTVSWYQQALGQGPQFIFQYYEEEERQRGNFPDRFSGHQFPNYSSELNVNALLLGDSALYLCASSSRFRTGGWNEQFFGPGTRLTVL.

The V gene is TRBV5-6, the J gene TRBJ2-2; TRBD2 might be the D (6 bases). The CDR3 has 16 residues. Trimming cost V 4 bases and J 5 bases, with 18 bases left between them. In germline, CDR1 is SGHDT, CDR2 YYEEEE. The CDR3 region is CASSPGTGGSTGELFF. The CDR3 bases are TGTGCCAGCAGCCCCGGGACTGGAGGCTCGACCGGGGAGCTGTTTTTT.

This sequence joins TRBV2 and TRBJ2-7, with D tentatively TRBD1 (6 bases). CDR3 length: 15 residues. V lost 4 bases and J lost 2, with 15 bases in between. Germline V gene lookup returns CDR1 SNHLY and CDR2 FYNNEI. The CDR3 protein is CASSAVDSDTYEQYF. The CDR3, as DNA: TGTGCCAGCAGTGCGGTGGACAGCGATACCTACGAGCAGTACTTC.

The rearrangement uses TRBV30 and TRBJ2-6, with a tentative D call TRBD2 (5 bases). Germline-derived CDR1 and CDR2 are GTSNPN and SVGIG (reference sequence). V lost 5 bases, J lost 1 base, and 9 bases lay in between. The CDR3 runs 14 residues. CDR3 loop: CAWASGSGANVLTF. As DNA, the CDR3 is TGTGCCTGGGCCTCGGGGTCTGGGGCCAACGTCCTGACTTTC.

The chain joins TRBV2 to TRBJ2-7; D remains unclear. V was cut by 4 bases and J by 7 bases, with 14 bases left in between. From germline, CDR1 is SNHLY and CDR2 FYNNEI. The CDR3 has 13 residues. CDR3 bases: TGTGCCAGCAGTGCACTAATCCGAGGAGAGCAGTACTTC. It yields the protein CASSALIRGEQYF. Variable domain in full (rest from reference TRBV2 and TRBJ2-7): EPEVTQTPSHQVTQMGQEVILRCVPISNHLYFYWYRQILGQKVEFLVSFYNNEISEKSEIFDDQFSVERPDGSNFTLKIRSTKLEDSAMYFCASSALIRGEQYFGPGTRLTVT.